The rows below give T cell receptor beta chains drawn from one sample of a study of PD-L1 blockade in urothelial cancer. Sequencing used immunoSEQ multiplex PCR; TCRdb keeps in-frame clones, though not all of them. The sample carries 60,000 to 75,000 clones, roughly 84% recorded once. The sample here was PBMCs, taken around atezolizumab (anti-PD-L1) treatment. The origin of the receptors is a woman in her seventies with urothelial cancer. CDR3s include the opening cysteine and the closing phenylalanine or tryptophan. A D gene is named only where the DNA matches it firmly. The size field is filled for only some rows; it gives once, few, many or a size class.

CDR3aa	CDR3nt	v_gene	j_gene	d_gene	abundance
CASSLVGQGTEKLFF	TGCGCCAGCAGCTTGGTGGGACAGGGTACTGAAAAACTGTTTTTT	TRBV5-1	TRBJ1-4	TRBD1	-
CASSVGAGVGNEQFF	TGTGCCAGCAGTGTCGGTGCAGGGGTGGGCAATGAGCAGTTCTTC	TRBV2	TRBJ2-1	-	few
CASRSGTGWEKLFF	TGTGCCAGCAGGTCCGGGACAGGGTGGGAAAAACTGTTTTTT	TRBV28	TRBJ1-4	TRBD1	-
CASSLGGTSGGLQETQYF	TGTGCCAGCAGCTTGGGGGGGACTAGCGGGGGACTACAAGAGACCCAGTACTTC	TRBV5-4	TRBJ2-5	TRBD2	-
CASSESGGWNTQYF	TGTGCCAGCAGTGAATCGGGAGGGTGGAATACGCAGTATTTT	TRBV25-1	TRBJ2-3	TRBD2	-
CASSWDRGAEAFF	TGCGCCAGCAGCTGGGACAGGGGCGCTGAAGCTTTCTTT	TRBV5-1	TRBJ1-1	TRBD1	-
CASTIAGGPGDTQYF	TGCGCCAGCACCATAGCGGGAGGGCCTGGAGATACGCAGTATTTT	TRBV5-1	TRBJ2-3	TRBD2	-
CASSREIAGNEQFF	TGTGCCAGCAGCCGGGAAATAGCGGGCAATGAGCAGTTCTTC	TRBV6-5	TRBJ2-1	TRBD2	-
CASSILAGGFQETQYF	TGTGCCAGTAGTATCTTAGCGGGAGGATTCCAAGAGACCCAGTACTTC	TRBV19	TRBJ2-5	TRBD2	-
CASSSGLTELFF	TGTGCCAGCAGCTCAGGATTGACGGAGCTGTTTTTT	TRBV11-2	TRBJ2-2	-	-